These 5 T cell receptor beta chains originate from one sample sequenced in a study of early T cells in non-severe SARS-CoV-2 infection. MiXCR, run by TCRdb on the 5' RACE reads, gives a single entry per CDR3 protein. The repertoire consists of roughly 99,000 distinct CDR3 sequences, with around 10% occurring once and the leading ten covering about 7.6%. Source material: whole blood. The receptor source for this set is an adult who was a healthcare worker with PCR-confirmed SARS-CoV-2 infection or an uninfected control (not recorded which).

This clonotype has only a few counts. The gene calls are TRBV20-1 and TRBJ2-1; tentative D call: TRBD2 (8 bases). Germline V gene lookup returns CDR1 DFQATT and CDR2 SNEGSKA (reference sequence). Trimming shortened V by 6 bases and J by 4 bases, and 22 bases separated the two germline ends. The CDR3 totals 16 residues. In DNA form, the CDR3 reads TGCAGTGCCCTCCGAGGGACTAGGGGGCGGTACAATGAGCAGTTCTTC. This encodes CSALRGTRGRYNEQFF.

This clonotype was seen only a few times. The DNA for the CDR3 is TGTGCCAGCAGCCCAACGTGGACCGGGGAGCTGTTTTTT. Translation gives CASSPTWTGELFF. The chain carries TRBV12-3 or TRBV12-4 and TRBJ2-2; no definite D call. This CDR3 comprises 13 residues. Trimming stripped 6 bases from V and 5 bases from J, with 10 bases between.

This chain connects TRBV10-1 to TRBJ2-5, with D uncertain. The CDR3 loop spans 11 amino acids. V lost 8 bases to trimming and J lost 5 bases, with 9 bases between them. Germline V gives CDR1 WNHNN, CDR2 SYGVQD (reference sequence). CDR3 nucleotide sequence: TGCGCCAGCTCCATGGGGGAGACCCAGTACTTC. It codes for CASSMGETQYF.

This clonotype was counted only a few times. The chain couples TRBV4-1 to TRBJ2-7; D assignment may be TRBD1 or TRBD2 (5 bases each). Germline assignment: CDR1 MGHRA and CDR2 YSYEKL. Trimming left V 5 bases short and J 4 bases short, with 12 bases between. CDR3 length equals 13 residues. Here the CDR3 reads CASSEGDAYEQYF. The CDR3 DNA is TGCGCCAGCAGCGAAGGGGACGCGTACGAGCAGTACTTC.

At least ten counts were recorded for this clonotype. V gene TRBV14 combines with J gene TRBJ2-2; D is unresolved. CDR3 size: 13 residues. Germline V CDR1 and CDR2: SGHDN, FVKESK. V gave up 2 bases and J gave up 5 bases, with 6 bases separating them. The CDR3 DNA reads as TGTGCCAGCAGCCAACGGTGGACCGGGGAGCTGTTTTTT. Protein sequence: CASSQRWTGELFF.